The 12 T cell receptor beta chains listed next were all sequenced from one sample in a study of T cell repertoires in cytomegalovirus infection. MiXCR, applied by TCRdb to the reads, yields one record per CDR3 protein. The sample lists 250,000 to 300,000 distinct CDR3 sequences, approximately 22% seen once, with under 25% in the top ten. Antigens for these TCRs are unknown. The specimen was cultured PBMCs, collected from culture after CMV antigen stimulation. Receptors originate from a human donor in good health (CMV status not recorded). Some clones in this sample may be carry-over from other donors' samples.

This clonotype was detected many times. This chain links TRBV6-7 with TRBJ2-1, with TRBD2 matching 8 bases. TRBV6-7 is an ORF; its function is uncertain. V was clipped by 7 bases and J by 10 bases; unmatched bases: 27. The CDR3 consists of 19 residues. CDR3 DNA: TGTGCCAGCATCCCTCGGACCCCCCCGACTAGCGCCCTTACACTGGAGCAGTTCTTC. Protein product: CASIPRTPPTSALTLEQFF.

This clonotype came up a few times. The chain links TRBV4-1 to TRBJ1-1, with a possible D match to TRBD1 (5 bases). With 0 bases removed from V and 1 base from J, the gap between germline ends came to 18 bases. Germline CDR1 and CDR2: MGHRA and YSYEKL. The CDR3 has 18 amino acids. The DNA of the CDR3 is TGCGCCAGCAGCCAAGATCGGGGGATGGCATATCGGAACACTGAAGCTTTCTTT. Translated: CASSQDRGMAYRNTEAFF.

Notes on this clonotype: Just one base apart from a much larger clone, this may be a read error. The rearrangement joins TRBV7-2 to TRBJ2-7, with D perhaps matching TRBD1 or TRBD2 (5 bases each). The CDR3 spans 12 residues. Germline loops: CDR1 SGHTA, CDR2 FQGNSA. This CDR3 is CASSLDRDEQHF. The CDR3 nucleotides read TGTGCCAGCAGCTTAGATAGGGACGAGCAGCACTTC.

There are many counts of this clonotype. The rearrangement joins TRBV7-2 to TRBJ1-5; 7 bases match TRBD1. The germline gives CDR1 SGHTA, CDR2 FQGNSA. V was clipped by 1 base and J by 0 bases; unmatched bases: 3. The length of the CDR3 is 16 residues. CDR3 sequence (DNA): TGTGCCAGCAGCTTAGGAGGGACAGTTAGCAATCAGCCCCAGCATTTT. Translating gives CASSLGGTVSNQPQHF.

This clonotype has just a few counts. The chain recombines TRBV28 with TRBJ2-5; the match to TRBD2 covers 11 bases. The CDR3 is 16 residues long. J gave up 3 bases and V 3 bases, and 6 bases lay outside the gene matches. Looked up from germline, CDR1 is MDHEN and CDR2 is SYDVKM. CDR3 in DNA: TGTGCCAGCAGTTTTCTTCAGGGACTAGCGGAAGAGACCCAGTACTTC. It is translated as CASSFLQGLAEETQYF.

This clonotype has at least ten counts. J is TRBJ2-2 and V is TRBV11-3; 8 nucleotides line up with TRBD2. The ends lost 5 bases at V and 0 bases at J; junction bases unmatched: 14. The CDR3 loop spans 19 amino acids. Germline values: CDR1 SGHNT, CDR2 YENEEA. The CDR3 here is CASSPWRPSGRANTGELFF. The CDR3 DNA follows: TGTGCCAGCAGCCCGTGGAGACCCAGCGGGAGAGCGAACACCGGGGAGCTGTTTTTT. The full variable domain, rest sourced from reference TRBV11-3 and TRBJ2-2, is EAGVVQSPRYKIIEKKQPVAFWCNPISGHNTLYWYLQNLGQGPELLIRYENEEAVDDSQLPKDRFSAERLKGVDSTLKIQPAELGDSAVYLCASSPWRPSGRANTGELFFGEGSRLTVL.

In its sample, this clonotype was seen a few times. This chain connects TRBV6-6 to TRBJ1-5; the match to TRBD1 covers 9 bases. The CDR3 has 15 amino acids. CDR1 and CDR2 from the germline V gene are MNHNY and SVGAGI (reference sequence). With 6 bases clipped from V and 6 bases from J, the junction kept 9 bases outside the gene matches. The CDR3 DNA reads TGTGCCAGCAGGGGGACAGGGTACGGGATTCAGCCCCAGCATTTT. This translates into CASRGTGYGIQPQHF.

This clonotype was seen repeatedly, ten times or more. The J gene is TRBJ1-5, the V gene TRBV6-5, with TRBD1 identical over 7 bases. The germline V gene has CDR1 MNHEY and CDR2 SVGAGI. V dropped 2 bases and J dropped 4; count of bases not matched to a gene: 2. The CDR3 extends over 14 amino acids. CDR3 in DNA: TGTGCCAGCAGTTACGACAGGGCTAATCAGCCCCAGCATTTT. Its translation: CASSYDRANQPQHF.

This CDR3 is CSARDHGKTLAIEDTQYF. The DNA of the CDR3 is TGCAGTGCTAGAGACCACGGGAAGACTCTAGCGATTGAGGATACGCAGTATTTT. This chain connects TRBV20-1 to TRBJ2-3; D possibly corresponds to TRBD2 (6 bases). The CDR3 runs 18 residues. Trimming left V 0 bases short and J 6 bases short, with 25 bases between. Germline loops: CDR1 DFQATT, CDR2 SNEGSKA (reference sequence).

V gene TRBV12-5 combines with J gene TRBJ2-3; 10 bases fit TRBD1. This CDR3 contains 18 residues. Germline V gene lookup returns CDR1 LGHNT and CDR2 FRNRAP. Trimming at V came to 5 bases and at J to 1 base, leaving 12 bases not matched to a gene. The CDR3 DNA reads as TGTGCTAGTGGTCCCGGACAGGGGGGGGGTTTCGGCACAGATACGCAGTATTTT. Residues: CASGPGQGGGFGTDTQYF.

Worth noting for this clonotype: A read error is possible here, since a much larger clone lies one base away. V usage is TRBV7-2 and J usage is TRBJ2-7, with D maybe TRBD1 (6 bases). Germline lookup yields CDR1 SGHTA and CDR2 FQGNSA. The V end lost 3 bases, the J end lost 0 bases, and 15 bases lay between the germline ends. This CDR3 has 16 residues. The CDR3 spells CASSFGGDVSSYEQYF. The DNA of the CDR3 is TGTGCCAGCAGCTTTGGGGGCGACGTGAGCTCCTACGAGCAGTACTTC.

This clonotype has more than one count but fewer than ten. The chain joins TRBV7-9 to TRBJ1-5; the D gene is possibly TRBD1 (5 bases). Germline V gene lookup returns CDR1 SEHNR and CDR2 FQNEAQ (reference sequence). V gave up 5 bases and J gave up 9 bases, with 23 bases separating them. CDR3 length equals 16 residues. The CDR3 nucleotides read TGTGCCAGCAGCAACAACCGGGCACCGCCGGGGGTGCCCCAGCATTTT. Its protein product is CASSNNRAPPGVPQHF.